This is a list of T cell receptor beta chains from one sample in a study of T cell responses to AZD1222 COVID-19 vaccine. TCRdb's table, derived via immunoSEQ multiplex PCR, lists solely in-frame clones and lacks some. The sample has 100,000 to 150,000 clones, 80% to 90% seen once. Here the sequenced sample was peripheral blood, taken on day 0 of AZD1222 vaccination. The receptor set was obtained from an adult in good health. Both conserved end residues are part of each CDR3. The D gene is left open where the match is weak. Size tells how often a clone was seen (once, few, many) or the class of an expanded clone, and some rows leave it out.

cdr3_nt,cdr3_aa,j_call,clone_size,v_call,d_call,cdr3_length
TGTGCCAGCAGCTTGTGGGGGGGCTACGAGCAGTACTTC,CASSLWGGYEQYF,TRBJ2-7,-,TRBV5-5,TRBD2,13
TGTGCCAGCAGTAGAATATCCTACGAGCAGTACTTC,CASSRISYEQYF,TRBJ2-7,-,TRBV28,-,12
TGTGCCCACGGGGGCCGGGGCACAGATACGCAGTATTTT,CAHGGRGTDTQYF,TRBJ2-3,once,TRBV30,-,13
TGTGCCAGCAGTCCGTCCTCCTACAATGAGCAGTTCTTC,CASSPSSYNEQFF,TRBJ2-1,-,TRBV3-1/TRBV3-2,-,13
TGTGCCAGCAGTGAAGGGAGCCACGAGCAGTACTTC,CASSEGSHEQYF,TRBJ2-7,-,TRBV28,-,12
TGTGCCAGCAGCTTAGGGCCGGCTGGCGGCACTGAAGCTTTCTTT,CASSLGPAGGTEAFF,TRBJ1-1,-,TRBV13,-,15
TGTGCCAGCAGCCTCATACCGGGACGAATGAAAGAGACCCAGTACTTC,CASSLIPGRMKETQYF,TRBJ2-5,-,TRBV7-2,-,16
TGTGCCAGCAGTCAGGTGGCAGGGTATAATCAGCCCCAGCATTTT,CASSQVAGYNQPQHF,TRBJ1-5,-,TRBV7-2,-,15
TGCGCCAGCAGCCAGGAAGCGCAGGGGACGCAGTATTTT,CASSQEAQGTQYF,TRBJ2-3,-,TRBV4-1,-,13
TGCAGCGTTGGGAGCGGGGGGGCCCGAAATGAGCAGTTCTTC,CSVGSGGARNEQFF,TRBJ2-1,-,TRBV29-1,TRBD2,14
TGTGCCAGCAGTTTTCAGGGTCCCTACGAGCAGTACTTC,CASSFQGPYEQYF,TRBJ2-7,-,TRBV27,-,13
TGTGCCAGCAGTTCCGGACAGGTTTATGGCTACACCTTC,CASSSGQVYGYTF,TRBJ1-2,-,TRBV6-5,TRBD1,13
TGCGCCAGCAGCGACAGTACTTCTGGAAACACCATATATTTT,CASSDSTSGNTIYF,TRBJ1-3,-,TRBV5-1,-,14
TGCAGCGGGGGGCGCGGAACCTACAATGAGCAGTTCTTC,CSGGRGTYNEQFF,TRBJ2-1,-,TRBV29-1,-,13
TGTGCCAGCAGCGTCGGAACAGGGCGCCACGAGCAGTACTTC,CASSVGTGRHEQYF,TRBJ2-7,-,TRBV5-4,-,14
TGTGCCAGCAGTTTCAAGTGGGAGGGCCGGGAGACCCAGTACTTC,CASSFKWEGRETQYF,TRBJ2-5,few,TRBV6-2/TRBV6-3,TRBD2,15
TGTGCCAGCTCACCCGGCGGTCCAGCATCAGATACGCAGTATTTT,CASSPGGPASDTQYF,TRBJ2-3,once,TRBV18,-,15
TGTGCCAGCAGCCCCCTATCGTCCGCCTACAATGAGCAGTTCTTC,CASSPLSSAYNEQFF,TRBJ2-1,-,TRBV7-9,-,15
TGTGCCAGCAGTTACTCGAGATTGACTGGCATTCAGTACTTC,CASSYSRLTGIQYF,TRBJ2-4,-,TRBV6-5,-,14
TGTGCCAGCAGTGAGGCAGCCTCCTACGAGCAGTACTTC,CASSEAASYEQYF,TRBJ2-7,-,TRBV25-1,-,13